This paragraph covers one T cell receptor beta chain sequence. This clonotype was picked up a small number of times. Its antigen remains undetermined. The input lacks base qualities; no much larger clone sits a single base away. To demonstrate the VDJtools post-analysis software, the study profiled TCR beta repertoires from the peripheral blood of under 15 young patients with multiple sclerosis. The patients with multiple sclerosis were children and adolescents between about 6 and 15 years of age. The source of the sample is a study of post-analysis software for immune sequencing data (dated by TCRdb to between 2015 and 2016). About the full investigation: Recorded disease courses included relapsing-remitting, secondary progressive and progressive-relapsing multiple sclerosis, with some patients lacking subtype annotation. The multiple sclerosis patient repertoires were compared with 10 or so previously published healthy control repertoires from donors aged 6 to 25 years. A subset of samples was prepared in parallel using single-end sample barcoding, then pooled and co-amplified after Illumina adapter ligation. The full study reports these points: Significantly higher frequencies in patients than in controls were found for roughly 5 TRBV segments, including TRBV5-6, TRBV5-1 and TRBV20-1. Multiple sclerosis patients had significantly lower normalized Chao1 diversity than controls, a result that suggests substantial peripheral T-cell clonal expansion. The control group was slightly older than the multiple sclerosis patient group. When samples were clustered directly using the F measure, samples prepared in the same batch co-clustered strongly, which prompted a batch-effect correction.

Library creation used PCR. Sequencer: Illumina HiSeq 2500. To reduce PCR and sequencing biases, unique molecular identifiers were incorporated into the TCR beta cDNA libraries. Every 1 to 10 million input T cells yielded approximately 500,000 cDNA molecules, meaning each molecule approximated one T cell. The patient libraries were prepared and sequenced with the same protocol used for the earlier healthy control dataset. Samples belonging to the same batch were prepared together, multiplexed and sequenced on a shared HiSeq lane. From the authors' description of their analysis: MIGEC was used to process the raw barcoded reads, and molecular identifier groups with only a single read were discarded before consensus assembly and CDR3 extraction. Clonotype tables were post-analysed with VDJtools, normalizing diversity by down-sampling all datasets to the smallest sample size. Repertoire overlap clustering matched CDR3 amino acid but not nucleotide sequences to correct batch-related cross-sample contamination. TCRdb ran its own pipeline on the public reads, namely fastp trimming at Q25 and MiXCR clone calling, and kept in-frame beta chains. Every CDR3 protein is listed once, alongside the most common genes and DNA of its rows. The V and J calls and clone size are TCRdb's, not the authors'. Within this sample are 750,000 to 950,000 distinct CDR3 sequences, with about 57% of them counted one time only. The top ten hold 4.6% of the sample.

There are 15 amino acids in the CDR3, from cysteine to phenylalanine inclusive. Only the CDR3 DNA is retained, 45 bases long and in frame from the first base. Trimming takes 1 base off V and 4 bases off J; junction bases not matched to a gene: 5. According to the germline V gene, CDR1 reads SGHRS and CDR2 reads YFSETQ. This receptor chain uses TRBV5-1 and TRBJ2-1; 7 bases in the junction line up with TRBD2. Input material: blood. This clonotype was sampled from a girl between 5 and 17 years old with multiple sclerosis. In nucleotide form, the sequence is TGCGCCAGCAGCTTGCAGGGAGGGAAGTACAATGAGCAGTTCTTC. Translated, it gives CASSLQGGKYNEQFF. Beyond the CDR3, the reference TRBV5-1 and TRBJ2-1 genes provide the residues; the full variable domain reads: KAGVTQTPRYLIKTRGQQVTLSCSPISGHRSVSWYQQTPGQGLQFLFEYFSETQRNKGNFPGRFSGRQFSNSRSEMNVSTLELGDSALYLCASSLQGGKYNEQFFGPGTRLTVL.